Listed below are T cell receptor beta chains from one sample, sequenced in a study of cytomegalovirus exposure and HLA in healthy donors. Profiling relied on immunoSEQ multiplex PCR, and the TCRdb table lists in-frame clones only, not all of them. This sample has some 120,000 clones, with 55% to 75% found just once. Specimen: PBMCs. All receptors derive from a woman in her thirties or forties in good health and CMV-seropositive. Each CDR3 is given with its conserved first and last residue. The D gene is left open where the match is weak. Not every row has a clone size; where given, it reads once, few, many or a size class.

D gene	V gene	J gene	clone size	CDR3 DNA	CDR3 protein
-	TRBV27	TRBJ2-7	-	TGTGCCAGCAGTACAGGACAGCCCTACGAGCAGTACTTC	CASSTGQPYEQYF
TRBD2	TRBV5-8	TRBJ2-5	-	TGTGCCAGCGTGGGAGGGCCCGGAGAGACCCAGTACTTC	CASVGGPGETQYF
TRBD1	TRBV25-1	TRBJ1-2	-	TGTGCCAGCAGTGAATCGGGACAGGGAGTGGATGGCTACACCTTC	CASSESGQGVDGYTF
TRBD1	TRBV6-1	TRBJ2-7	once	TGTGCCAGCAGGATAGGGACAGGGTCATTTTACGAGCAGTACTTC	CASRIGTGSFYEQYF
-	TRBV4-2	TRBJ1-1	-	TGTGCCAGCAGCCTGCTAGCACCTCACCCCATGAACACTGAAGCTTTCTTT	CASSLLAPHPMNTEAFF
TRBD2	TRBV7-6	TRBJ2-3	-	TGTGCCAGCAGCTTAGAACCCACCCTAGCGGGAGGCGCAGATACGCAGTATTTT	CASSLEPTLAGGADTQYF
TRBD2	TRBV15	TRBJ2-7	few	TGTGCCACCAGCAGAGAAGGCGGACTAGCAAACGCGCAGTACTTC	CATSREGGLANAQYF
TRBD1	TRBV28	TRBJ1-3	-	TGTGCCAGCAAGGGACAGTCCGGCTCTGGAAACACCATATATTTT	CASKGQSGSGNTIYF
-	TRBV4-3	TRBJ2-5	-	TGCGCCAGCAGCCACGGTACAGGGAGCCAAGAGACCCAGTACTTC	CASSHGTGSQETQYF
TRBD1	TRBV6-4	TRBJ2-3	-	TGTGCCAGCAGTGAAGGGGGCGGCACAGATACGCAGTATTTT	CASSEGGGTDTQYF
-	TRBV2	TRBJ1-2	-	TGTGCCAGCAGTGCCCGCGGAGGAGGCGGCTACACCTTC	CASSARGGGGYTF